This T cell receptor beta chain was found in a study of OX40 agonist ivuxolimab in advanced cancers. About the study: Patients received ivuxolimab, an intravenous treatment, every 2 weeks at 0.01 to 10 mg/kg. Averaging about 60 years in age, with a range of roughly 23 to 85, the cohort was about 86% male. The study, taken as a whole, reports: CD4+ and CD8+ blood T cells expanded clonally by week 6 at 0.1 to 3.0 mg/kg.

Autoimmune disease history or systemic immunosuppression barred patients. Clones were sequenced by immunoSEQ multiplex PCR, and TCRdb holds only the in-frame ones, with some missing. In the table there are around 35,000 clones, around 86% of which are singletons. Turning to this clone: Its antigen is currently unknown.

The receptor was derived from an adult with an advanced solid tumor such as melanoma, head and neck, liver or kidney cancer. The source material was CD4+ or CD8+ T cells sorted from blood, sampled in a trial of the OX40 agonist ivuxolimab.

In nucleotides, the CDR3 is TGTGCCAGCAGCCAAGGGTTGGATCAGCCCCAGCATTTT. The encoded protein is CASSQGLDQPQHF. This chain links TRBV4-2 with TRBJ1-5, with D unresolved. Trimming removed 1 base from V and 5 bases from J, with 6 bases in between. The CDR3 loop spans 13 amino acids. Germline V lookup: CDR1 LGHNA, CDR2 YNFKEQ.